These 16 T cell receptor beta chains came from one sample sequenced in a study of cytomegalovirus exposure and HLA in healthy donors. Method: immunoSEQ multiplex PCR; TCRdb's copy keeps in-frame clones and lacks some. The table shows 120,000 or so clones, with approximately 90% occurring only once. The sample comprised PBMCs. These receptors were obtained from a woman in her late teens or twenties in good health and CMV-seronegative.

The gene calls are TRBV25-1 and TRBJ1-2; perhaps TRBD1 as D (6 bases). CDR1 MGHDK and CDR2 SYGVNS come from the germline V gene. There are 17 residues in the CDR3. V was clipped by 4 bases and J by 4 bases, with 22 bases between them. The CDR3 loop is CASSVTGAGGRVYGYTF. For the CDR3, the DNA is TGTGCCAGCAGTGTGACTGGAGCGGGGGGCCGGGTCTATGGCTACACCTTC.

The chain has TRBV7-8 and TRBJ1-4; D uncertain. CDR1 is SGHVS and CDR2 is FQNEAQ in the germline V gene. Trimming took off 2 bases at V and 8 bases at J, with 21 bases between the two ends. This CDR3 comprises 17 residues. The CDR3, as DNA: TGTGCCAGCAGCTTAATGGGGAGGGCGGAGTCGAAGGAAAAACTGTTTTTT. Translated, it gives CASSLMGRAESKEKLFF. Looking up the rest from reference TRBV7-8 and TRBJ1-4 gives the full variable domain: GAGVSQSPRYKVAKRGQDVALRCDPISGHVSLFWYQQALGQGPEFLTYFQNEAQLDKSGLPSDRFFAERPEGSVSTLKIQRTQQEDSAVYLCASSLMGRAESKEKLFFGSGTQLSVL.

This rearrangement joins TRBV7-2 to TRBJ1-1; the D is unclear. Trimming left V 5 bases short and J 1 base short, with 11 bases between. CDR1 SGHTA and CDR2 FQGNSA come from the germline V gene. The CDR3 is 14 amino acids. CDR3 nucleotide sequence: TGTGCCAGCAGCAGACAACTGGGGAACACTGAAGCTTTCTTT. Protein product: CASSRQLGNTEAFF.

This clone was seen only a few times. This chain connects TRBV6-1 to TRBJ1-2, with D uncertain. There are 12 residues in the CDR3. Trimming left V 10 bases short and J 2 bases short, with 11 bases between. Germline CDR1 and CDR2: MNHNS and SASEGT. The CDR3 region is CATQTGNYGYTF. CDR3 DNA sequence: TGTGCCACCCAAACGGGGAACTATGGCTACACCTTC.

This clone was seen just once. The rearrangement joins TRBV5-6 to TRBJ2-7, with no clear D. The V end lost 0 bases, the J end lost 0 bases, and 7 bases lay between the germline ends. CDR3 length: 14 residues. Germline CDR1 is SGHDT and CDR2 is YYEEEE. This chain's CDR3 is CASSLGALSYEQYF. The CDR3 DNA reads TGTGCCAGCAGCTTGGGGGCCCTCTCCTACGAGCAGTACTTC.

The V gene is TRBV7-2, the J gene TRBJ2-6, with 7 bases that match TRBD2. In germline, CDR1 is SGHTA, CDR2 FQGNSA. V trimming: 3 bases; J trimming: 1 base; junction bases outside the gene matches: 9. The length of the CDR3 is 18 residues. In nucleotides, the CDR3 is TGTGCCAGCAGCTTGATTTGGCTAGCGGAATCTGGGGCCAACGTCCTGACTTTC. Protein sequence: CASSLIWLAESGANVLTF.

V and J are TRBV5-6 and TRBJ2-3, with D tentatively TRBD2 (5 bases). Germline V gene data show CDR1 as SGHDT and CDR2 as YYEEEE. This CDR3 has 16 residues. V shed 0 bases and J shed 1 base, with 12 bases lying between them. CDR3 DNA: TGTGCCAGCAGCTTGGAGCTAGCTTCGGGCACAGATACGCAGTATTTT. The encoded protein is CASSLELASGTDTQYF.

This clone has a handful of counts. V and J are TRBV6-4 and TRBJ2-2; no clear D gene. The V end lost 0 bases, the J end lost 6 bases, and 5 bases lay between the germline ends. Germline V gene data show CDR1 as MRHNA and CDR2 as SNTAGT. There are 13 residues in the CDR3. The CDR3 loop reads CASSDSSSGELFF. In nucleotides, the CDR3 is TGTGCCAGCAGTGACTCTAGTTCCGGGGAGCTGTTTTTT.

CDR3 DNA sequence: TGTGCCAGCAGTTTCGGGGCTAGCGGTAATATCCACAATGAGCAGTTCTTC. This encodes CASSFGASGNIHNEQFF. The rearrangement uses TRBV27 and TRBJ2-1; TRBD2 matches at 7 bases. The V gene's germline CDR1 is MNHEY and CDR2 SMNVEV (reference sequence). With V trimmed by 3 bases and J by 5 bases, 13 bases remained unmatched. This CDR3 contains 17 residues.

This clone was recorded a few times. The J gene is TRBJ2-1, the V gene TRBV6-1; D is perhaps TRBD2 (6 bases). This CDR3 spans 16 amino acids. The germline V and J ends were trimmed by 0 bases and 1 base, with 10 bases remaining between them. Germline values: CDR1 MNHNS, CDR2 SASEGT. This CDR3 is CASSEAGGGSYNEQFF. The CDR3 bases are TGTGCCAGCAGTGAAGCGGGAGGAGGGTCCTACAATGAGCAGTTCTTC.

This clone was counted a single time. The rearrangement uses TRBV7-8 and TRBJ2-5; the D gene is possibly TRBD2 (6 bases). The V end was cut by 5 bases, the J end by 5 bases, with 21 bases between. This CDR3 contains 16 residues. Germline CDR1 SGHVS, CDR2 FQNEAQ. The CDR3 loop reads CASSPASRLVRETQYF. As DNA, the CDR3 is TGTGCCAGCAGCCCGGCGAGTCGACTAGTTCGGGAGACCCAGTACTTC.

This chain links TRBV28 with TRBJ2-1; possible D gene TRBD2, 5 bases. V was trimmed by 3 bases and J by 9 bases, leaving 12 bases between them. Germline V gene data show CDR1 as MDHEN and CDR2 as SYDVKM. This CDR3 region has 13 residues. As DNA, the CDR3 is TGTGCCAGCAGTTTTAATATAGGGAGTGAGCAGTTCTTC. It translates to CASSFNIGSEQFF.

The chain is built from TRBV7-2 and TRBJ1-1; a weak D match, TRBD1 (6 bases). This CDR3 has 15 amino acids. The V end was cut by 5 bases, the J end by 1 base, with 14 bases between. Per the germline V gene, CDR1 is SGHTA and CDR2 is FQGNSA. CDR3 loop: CASSPYTGTNTEAFF. Written as DNA, the CDR3 is TGTGCCAGCAGCCCTTATACAGGGACGAACACTGAAGCTTTCTTT.

The chain combines TRBV7-9 with TRBJ2-7; 7 nucleotides align to TRBD2. The CDR3 runs to 15 residues. In germline, CDR1 is SEHNR, CDR2 FQNEAQ (reference sequence). V lost 1 base to trimming and J lost 6 bases; unmatched junction nucleotides: 9. The CDR3 DNA is TGTGCCAGCAGCTTAGATGGGACTAATCCGCCCGAGCAGTACTTC. It codes for CASSLDGTNPPEQYF.

The rearrangement uses TRBV5-6 and TRBJ2-2; D gene unclear. There are 15 residues in the CDR3. V lost 1 base and J 7 bases, leaving 14 bases between the germline ends. Looked up from germline, CDR1 is SGHDT and CDR2 is YYEEEE. CDR3 in DNA: TGTGCCAGCAGCTTGTGGGCCAGTCAGCTCGGGGAGCTGTTTTTT. Its protein is CASSLWASQLGELFF.

The chain uses TRBV5-8 and TRBJ2-1; 8 bases line up with TRBD2. Germline-derived CDR1 and CDR2 are SGHTS and YDEGEE. Unmatched junction bases numbered 14, after V lost 0 bases and J lost 6 bases. This CDR3 has 18 amino acids. CDR3 DNA: TGTGCCAGCAGCTTGGGGAAGACTAGCGTTTCACTTCTCAATGAGCAGTTCTTC. This codes for CASSLGKTSVSLLNEQFF.